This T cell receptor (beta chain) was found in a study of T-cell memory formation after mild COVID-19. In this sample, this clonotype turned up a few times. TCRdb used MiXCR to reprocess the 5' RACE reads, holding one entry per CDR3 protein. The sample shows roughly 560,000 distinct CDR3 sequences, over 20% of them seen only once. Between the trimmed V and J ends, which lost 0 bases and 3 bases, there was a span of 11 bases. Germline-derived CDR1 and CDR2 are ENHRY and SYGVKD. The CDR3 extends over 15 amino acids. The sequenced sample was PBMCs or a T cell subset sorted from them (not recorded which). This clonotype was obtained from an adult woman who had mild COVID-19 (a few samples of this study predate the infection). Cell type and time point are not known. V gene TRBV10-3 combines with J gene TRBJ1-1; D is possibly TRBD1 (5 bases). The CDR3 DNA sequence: TGTGCCATCAGTGAGTCGGGATGGGGGGACACTGAAGCTTTCTTT. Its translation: CAISESGWGDTEAFF.